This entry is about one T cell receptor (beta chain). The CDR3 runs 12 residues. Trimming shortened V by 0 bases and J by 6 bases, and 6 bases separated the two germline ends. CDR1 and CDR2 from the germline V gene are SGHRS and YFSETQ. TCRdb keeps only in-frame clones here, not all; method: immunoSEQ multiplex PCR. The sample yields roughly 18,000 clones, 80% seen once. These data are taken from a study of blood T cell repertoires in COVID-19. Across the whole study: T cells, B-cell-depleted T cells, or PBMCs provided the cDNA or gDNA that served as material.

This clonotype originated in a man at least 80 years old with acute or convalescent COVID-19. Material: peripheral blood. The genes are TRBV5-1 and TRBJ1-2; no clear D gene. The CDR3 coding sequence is TGCGCCAGCAGCTTGGAAGGAGATGGCTACACCTTC. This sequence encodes CASSLEGDGYTF.